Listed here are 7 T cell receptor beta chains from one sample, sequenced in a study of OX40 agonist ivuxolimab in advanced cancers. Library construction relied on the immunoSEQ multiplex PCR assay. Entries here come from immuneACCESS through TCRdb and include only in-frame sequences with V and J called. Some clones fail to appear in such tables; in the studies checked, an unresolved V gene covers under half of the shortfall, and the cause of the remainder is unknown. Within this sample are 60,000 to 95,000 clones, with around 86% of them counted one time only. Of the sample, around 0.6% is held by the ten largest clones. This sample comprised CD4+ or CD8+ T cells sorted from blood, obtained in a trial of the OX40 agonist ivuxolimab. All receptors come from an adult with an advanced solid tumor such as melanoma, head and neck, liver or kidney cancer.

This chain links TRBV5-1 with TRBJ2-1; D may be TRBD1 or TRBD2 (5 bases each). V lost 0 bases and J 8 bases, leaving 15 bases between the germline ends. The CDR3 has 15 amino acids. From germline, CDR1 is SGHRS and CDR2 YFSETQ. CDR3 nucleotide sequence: TGCGCCAGCAGCTTGGCCCAATGGGGGATCGATGAGCAGTTCTTC. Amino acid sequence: CASSLAQWGIDEQFF.

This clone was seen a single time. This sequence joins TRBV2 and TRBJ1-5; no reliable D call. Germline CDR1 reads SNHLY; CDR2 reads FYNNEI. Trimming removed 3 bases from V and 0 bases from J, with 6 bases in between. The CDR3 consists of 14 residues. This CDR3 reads CASSDADSNQPQHF. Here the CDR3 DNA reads TGTGCCAGCAGTGATGCTGATAGCAATCAGCCCCAGCATTTT.

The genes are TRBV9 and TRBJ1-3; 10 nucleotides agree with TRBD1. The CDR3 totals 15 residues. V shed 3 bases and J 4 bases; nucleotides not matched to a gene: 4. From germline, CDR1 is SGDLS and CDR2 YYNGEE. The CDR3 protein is CASSGGQGTGNTIYF. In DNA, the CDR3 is TGTGCCAGCAGCGGGGGACAGGGGACGGGAAACACCATATATTTT.

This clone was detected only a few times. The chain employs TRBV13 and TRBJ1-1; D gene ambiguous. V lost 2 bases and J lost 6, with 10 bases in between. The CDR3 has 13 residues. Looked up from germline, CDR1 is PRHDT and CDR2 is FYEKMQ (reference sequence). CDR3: CASSLSYVSEAFF. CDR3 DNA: TGTGCCAGCAGCTTAAGCTACGTGTCTGAAGCTTTCTTT.

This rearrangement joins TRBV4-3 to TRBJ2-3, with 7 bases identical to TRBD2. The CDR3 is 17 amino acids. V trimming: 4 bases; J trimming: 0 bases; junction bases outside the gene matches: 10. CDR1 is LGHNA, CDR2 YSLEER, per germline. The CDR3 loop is CASSLGAASGSTDTQYF. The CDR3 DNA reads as TGCGCCAGCAGCCTCGGGGCGGCTAGCGGCAGCACAGATACGCAGTATTTT.

CDR3 bases: TGTGCCAGCAGCCAAGATTTGGGGCTGAGGCGGGGGGCCACAGATACGCAGTATTTT. It translates to CASSQDLGLRRGATDTQYF. This chain links TRBV4-2 with TRBJ2-3; 8 bases agree with TRBD2. V trimming: 0 bases; J trimming: 2 bases; junction bases outside the gene matches: 13. The CDR3 has 19 amino acids. From germline, CDR1 is LGHNA and CDR2 YNFKEQ.

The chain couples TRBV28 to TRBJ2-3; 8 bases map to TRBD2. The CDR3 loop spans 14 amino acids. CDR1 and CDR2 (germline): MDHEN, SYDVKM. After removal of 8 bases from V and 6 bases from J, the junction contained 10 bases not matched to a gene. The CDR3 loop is CASSRAGGEDTQYF. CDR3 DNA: TGTGCCAGCTCTAGGGCCGGGGGGGAGGATACGCAGTATTTT.